The 6 T cell receptor beta chains in this list originate from one sample, sequenced in a study of blood T cell repertoires in COVID-19. Here immunoSEQ multiplex PCR was the method, and the copy in TCRdb shows in-frame clones only, minus some. This sample has around 120,000 clones, with around three quarters found just once. The sequencing sample was made of peripheral blood. These receptors were taken from a woman of 80 years or more with acute or convalescent COVID-19.

The rearrangement uses TRBV19 and TRBJ2-2; D ambiguous. V was trimmed by 6 bases and J by 0 bases, leaving 8 bases between them. The CDR3 is 14 residues long. CDR1 and CDR2 (germline): LNHDA, SQIVND (reference sequence). Here the CDR3 reads CASRSRANTGELFF. The CDR3 DNA reads as TGTGCCAGTAGATCCCGGGCGAACACCGGGGAGCTGTTTTTT. Full variable domain (remainder filled in from reference TRBV19 and TRBJ2-2): DGGITQSPKYLFRKEGQNVTLSCEQNLNHDAMYWYRQDPGQGLRLIYYSQIVNDFQKGDIAEGYSVSREKKESFPLTVTSAQKNPTAFYLCASRSRANTGELFFGEGSRLTVL.

J is TRBJ2-1 and V is TRBV6-6, with TRBD1 matching over 7 bases. Germline V lookup: CDR1 MNHNY, CDR2 SVGAGI (reference sequence). The J segment lost 16 bases and the V segment lost 2 bases, leaving 11 bases of the junction unmatched. This CDR3 spans 13 amino acids. The CDR3 bases are TGTGCCAGCAGTTACCAGTCACAGGGGCATGGTTTCTTC. It translates to CASSYQSQGHGFF.

This clone was found a few times. This chain links TRBV4-2 with TRBJ2-7; tentatively, D is TRBD2 (5 bases). CDR1 LGHNA and CDR2 YNFKEQ come from the germline V gene. The CDR3 sequence is 16 residues long. Trimming left V 2 bases short and J 5 bases short, with 19 bases between. CDR3 coding DNA: TGTGCCAGCAGCCAACCCTACCCCCGCTTAGCGAACGAGCAGTACTTC. Protein: CASSQPYPRLANEQYF.

The chain employs TRBV6-5 and TRBJ1-1; possibly TRBD1 for D (6 bases). Germline CDR1 MNHEY, CDR2 SVGAGI. This CDR3 spans 14 amino acids. V was clipped by 8 bases and J by 1 base, with 14 bases between them. CDR3 in amino acids: CASRPGHTNTEAFF. The CDR3 nucleotides read TGTGCCAGCCGACCGGGACACACGAACACTGAAGCTTTCTTT.

DNA for the CDR3: TGTGCCAGCAGTTTAGGGACTAGCGGGAGTGATGAGCAGTTCTTC. Translating it yields CASSLGTSGSDEQFF. This rearrangement joins TRBV7-3 to TRBJ2-1, with 14 nucleotides matching TRBD2. The V gene's germline CDR1 is SGHTA and CDR2 FQGTGA. After removal of 6 bases from V and 8 bases from J, the junction contained 6 bases not matched to a gene. The CDR3 spans 15 residues.

V gene TRBV6-5 combines with J gene TRBJ1-1; weak D call: TRBD1 (5 bases). The CDR3 loop spans 14 amino acids. The V gene's germline CDR1 is MNHEY and CDR2 SVGAGI. Between the trimmed V and J ends, which lost 7 bases and 0 bases, there was a span of 12 bases. The CDR3 region is CASTSGNMNTEAFF. DNA for the CDR3: TGTGCCAGCACCTCAGGGAACATGAACACTGAAGCTTTCTTT.